This T cell receptor beta chain stems from a study of blood T cell repertoires in COVID-19. The overall study: Sites across the United States, Italy and Spain contributed samples from acute and convalescent COVID-19. The analysed material was cDNA or gDNA that came from T cells, B-cell-depleted T cells, or PBMCs.

The V end lost 6 bases, the J end lost 1 base, and 13 bases lay between the germline ends. The CDR3 has 14 residues. CDR1 is MNHEY, CDR2 SVGEGT, per germline. Methods used by the authors: The authors estimated nucleated cell counts from reference gene primer amplification. The method was immunoSEQ multiplex PCR; TCRdb's version includes in-frame clones alone and lacks a portion of them. Clone size and V and J calls were adopted from that table, with D and trimming inferred from the DNA. The table records around 130,000 clones, around 86% of them present only once. The receptor was derived from a man aged 40-50 years with active or convalescent COVID-19. Sequencing was done on a sample of peripheral blood. This chain uses TRBV6-2 or TRBV6-3 with TRBJ2-7; tentatively, D is TRBD2 (6 bases). The CDR3 loop reads CASSRTGTSYEQYF. The CDR3 DNA reads as TGTGCCAGCAGCCGGACCGGGACTTCCTACGAGCAGTACTTC.